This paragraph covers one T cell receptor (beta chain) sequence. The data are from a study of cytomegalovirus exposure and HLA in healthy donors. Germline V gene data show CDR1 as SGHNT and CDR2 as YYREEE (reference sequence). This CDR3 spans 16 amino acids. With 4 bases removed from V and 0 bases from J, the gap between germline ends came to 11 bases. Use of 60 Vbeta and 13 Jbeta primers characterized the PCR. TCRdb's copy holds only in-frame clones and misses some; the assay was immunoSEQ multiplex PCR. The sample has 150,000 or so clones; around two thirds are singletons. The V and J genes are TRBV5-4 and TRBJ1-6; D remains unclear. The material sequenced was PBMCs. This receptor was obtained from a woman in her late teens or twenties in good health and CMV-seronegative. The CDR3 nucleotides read TGTGCCAGCAGCCTCGGAGTGAGCTCCTATAATTCACCCCTCCACTTT. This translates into CASSLGVSSYNSPLHF. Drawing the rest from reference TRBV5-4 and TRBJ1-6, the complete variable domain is ETGVTQSPTHLIKTRGQQVTLRCSSQSGHNTVSWYQQALGQGPQFIFQYYREEENGRGNFPPRFSGLQFPNYSSELNVNALELDDSALYLCASSLGVSSYNSPLHFGNGTRLTVT.